Listed here are 32 T cell receptor beta chains from one sample, sequenced in a study of blood T cell repertoires in COVID-19. Repertoires were generated with immunoSEQ multiplex PCR, while TCRdb's copy carries only in-frame clones and drops some. The data show some 150,000 clones, with nearly 80% seen just once and roughly 1.5% held by the top ten. The specimen sequenced was peripheral blood. These receptors were collected from a man aged 80 or over with acute or convalescent COVID-19.

J is TRBJ1-2 and V is TRBV6-5; 7 bases are a match to TRBD1. V shed 6 bases and J 3 bases; nucleotides not matched to a gene: 10. The CDR3 is 15 amino acids. Germline lookup yields CDR1 MNHEY and CDR2 SVGAGI. CDR3 nucleotides: TGTGCCAGCAGCTTACTATCCGGACAGGACTATGGCTACACCTTC. Amino acids: CASSLLSGQDYGYTF.

The chain links TRBV4-2 to TRBJ2-1, with D perhaps TRBD2 (6 bases). Per the germline V gene, CDR1 is LGHNA and CDR2 is YNFKEQ. This CDR3 is built from 15 residues. Trimming took off 1 base at V and 4 bases at J, with 11 bases between the two ends. Here the CDR3 reads CASSQASGLYNEQFF. The CDR3 coding sequence is TGTGCCAGCAGCCAAGCCTCGGGACTTTACAATGAGCAGTTCTTC.

This chain connects TRBV5-1 to TRBJ2-5; weak D call: TRBD2 (6 bases). CDR1 is SGHRS, CDR2 YFSETQ, per germline. This CDR3 has 16 residues. V lost 0 bases and J lost 2, with 14 bases in between. CDR3 nucleotide sequence: TGCGCCAGCAGCTTGGCGGGTCGGGACTTGCAAGAGACCCAGTACTTC. Translation gives CASSLAGRDLQETQYF.

This chain connects TRBV18 to TRBJ1-2; tentative D call: TRBD1 (5 bases). The V and J ends lost 2 bases and 2 bases respectively, with 15 bases between them. There are 16 residues in the CDR3. Germline V CDR1 and CDR2: KGHSH, LQKENI. CDR3: CASSPISAGKNYGYTF. The CDR3 nucleotides are TGTGCCAGCTCACCAATTTCGGCAGGGAAGAACTATGGCTACACCTTC.

V usage is TRBV12-3 or TRBV12-4 and J usage is TRBJ2-3; 9 bases agree with TRBD2. J was trimmed by 2 bases and V by 9 bases; bases with no gene match: 3. The CDR3 length is 13 residues. The CDR3 coding sequence is TGTGCCAGTTTAGCGGGGGCCACAGATACGCAGTATTTT. Protein: CASLAGATDTQYF.

The chain recombines TRBV6-5 with TRBJ2-7; TRBD1 agrees at 9 bases. CDR1 is MNHEY and CDR2 is SVGAGI in the germline V gene. This CDR3 is built from 14 residues. V dropped 7 bases and J dropped 3; count of bases not matched to a gene: 7. The CDR3 reads CASNTGTGYYEQYF. CDR3 coding DNA: TGTGCCAGCAACACCGGGACAGGGTACTACGAGCAGTACTTC.

The rearrangement links TRBV28 to TRBJ2-5, with 8 bases lining up with TRBD1. The CDR3 extends over 15 amino acids. Germline CDR1 MDHEN, CDR2 SYDVKM. V was clipped by 6 bases and J by 5 bases; unmatched bases: 11. The CDR3 here is CASSRRTGRGETQYF. The DNA for the CDR3 is TGTGCCAGCAGCCGCAGGACAGGGCGAGGGGAGACCCAGTACTTC.

The chain has TRBV3-1 (or the pseudogene TRBV3-2) and TRBJ1-2; 7 nucleotides line up with TRBD1. V lost 1 base and J lost 9; bases outside the gene matches: 2. This CDR3 contains 12 residues. Germline V CDR1 and CDR2: LGHDT, YNNKEL (reference sequence). The CDR3 region has the DNA TGTGCCAGCAGCCAAGCGGACAGGAGCTACACCTTC. Translation: CASSQADRSYTF.

The chain employs TRBV7-9 and TRBJ2-1, with TRBD1 identical over 9 bases. The CDR3 has 15 residues. The germline gives CDR1 SEHNR, CDR2 FQNEAQ (reference sequence). Trimming removed 5 bases from V and 2 bases from J; junction bases left unmatched: 4. The CDR3 nucleotides read TGTGCCAGCAGCCCACAGGGGGCGGCCTACAATGAGCAGTTCTTC. Its translation is CASSPQGAAYNEQFF.

This rearrangement joins TRBV10-2 to TRBJ2-2; 9 bases map to TRBD1. Germline trimming cut 2 bases from V and 1 base from J; bases unmatched to any gene: 17. Germline V gives CDR1 WSHSY, CDR2 SAAADI. The CDR3 has 21 residues. The CDR3 region has the DNA TGCGCCAGCAGTGAGGGGTACCGGGACAGGGTAGCGAGGGGGAACACCGGGGAGCTGTTTTTT. The encoded protein is CASSEGYRDRVARGNTGELFF.

The chain couples TRBV10-3 to TRBJ2-5, with 8 bases that match TRBD2. The CDR3 totals 13 residues. Germline-derived CDR1 and CDR2 are ENHRY and SYGVKD. The ends lost 5 bases at V and 7 bases at J; junction bases unmatched: 6. CDR3 protein: CAISSAGEGTQYF. The CDR3 region has the DNA TGTGCCATCAGTTCAGCGGGGGAGGGGACCCAGTACTTC.

The count of this clone is one. V gene TRBV5-1 combines with J gene TRBJ1-1, with 12 bases fitting TRBD1. The CDR3 is 16 amino acids. CDR1 SGHRS and CDR2 YFSETQ come from the germline V gene. V was clipped by 3 bases and J by 3 bases; unmatched bases: 6. CDR3 region: CASSSGQGAGDTEAFF. The CDR3 nucleotides are TGCGCCAGCAGCTCGGGACAGGGGGCAGGAGACACTGAAGCTTTCTTT.

The chain uses TRBV4-3 and TRBJ1-2, with D hard to call. Germline values: CDR1 LGHNA, CDR2 YSLEER. V was trimmed by 0 bases and J by 8 bases, leaving 10 bases between them. CDR3 length: 13 residues. Here the CDR3 reads CASSQDRLRGYTF. CDR3 sequence (DNA): TGCGCCAGCAGCCAAGACAGACTTCGAGGCTACACCTTC.

The chain is built from TRBV19 and TRBJ2-3; D might be TRBD2 (5 bases). Germline CDR1 reads LNHDA; CDR2 reads SQIVND (reference sequence). This CDR3 contains 15 residues. The germline V and J ends were trimmed by 0 bases and 5 bases, with 12 bases remaining between them. CDR3: CASSIDGKVVDTQYF. The CDR3 nucleotides read TGTGCCAGTAGTATAGACGGGAAAGTGGTAGATACGCAGTATTTT.

The chain uses TRBV6-5 and TRBJ1-1, with 8 bases matching TRBD1. Germline lookup yields CDR1 MNHEY and CDR2 SVGAGI. This CDR3 comprises 14 residues. The trim removed 7 bases at V and 0 bases at J, leaving 4 bases unmatched. The CDR3 protein is CASNTGGLNTEAFF. The CDR3 DNA reads TGTGCCAGCAATACAGGGGGGTTGAACACTGAAGCTTTCTTT.

This chain links TRBV7-9 with TRBJ2-3, with 14 bases identical to TRBD2. This CDR3 has 17 residues. With V trimmed by 4 bases and J by 5 bases, 8 bases remained unmatched. CDR1 is SEHNR, CDR2 FQNEAQ, per germline (reference sequence). The CDR3 nucleotides read TGTGCCAGCAGCTCCTGGACTAGCGGGGGGCATGGAGATACGCAGTATTTT. Its translation is CASSSWTSGGHGDTQYF.

The chain couples TRBV5-1 to TRBJ2-3; 8 bases are a match to TRBD1. The CDR3 length is 16 residues. The germline CDR1 and CDR2 sequences are SGHRS and YFSETQ. J lost 4 bases, V lost 4 bases, and 11 bases had no gene match. The chain's CDR3 is CASSPVQGEFPDTQYF. The DNA for the CDR3 is TGCGCCAGCAGCCCGGTACAGGGGGAGTTTCCAGATACGCAGTATTTT.

The chain is built from TRBV30 and TRBJ1-2; possibly TRBD1 for D (6 bases). Trimming stripped 5 bases from V and 0 bases from J, with 13 bases between. The CDR3 length is 14 residues. Germline CDR1 GTSNPN, CDR2 SVGIG (reference sequence). This CDR3 is CAWQGHQANYGYTF. The CDR3 DNA sequence: TGTGCCTGGCAGGGACACCAAGCTAACTATGGCTACACCTTC.

The chain joins TRBV5-1 to TRBJ1-4, with 8 bases identical to TRBD1. Trimming cost V 4 bases and J 1 base; bases outside gene matches: 9. The CDR3 contains 17 residues. CDR1 is SGHRS and CDR2 is YFSETQ in the germline V gene. The DNA of the CDR3 is TGCGCCAGCAGCACTGCGGCCGGGACAGGAACTAATGAAAAACTGTTTTTT. The encoded protein is CASSTAAGTGTNEKLFF. Supplemented by reference TRBV5-1 and TRBJ1-4, the full variable domain reads KAGVTQTPRYLIKTRGQQVTLSCSPISGHRSVSWYQQTPGQGLQFLFEYFSETQRNKGNFPGRFSGRQFSNSRSEMNVSTLELGDSALYLCASSTAAGTGTNEKLFFGSGTQLSVL.

The CDR3, as DNA: TGCGCCAGCAGCCCAGGGGCCAGGGGGTCCCACTATGGCTACACCTTC. Its translation is CASSPGARGSHYGYTF. The V and J genes are TRBV5-1 and TRBJ1-2, with 7 bases identical to TRBD1. V gave up 4 bases and J gave up 3 bases; unmatched junction bases: 12. This CDR3 comprises 16 residues. The germline V gene has CDR1 SGHRS and CDR2 YFSETQ.

This chain connects TRBV7-2 to TRBJ2-2; TRBD2 agrees at 7 bases. After removal of 5 bases from V and 9 bases from J, the junction contained 15 bases not matched to a gene. Germline values: CDR1 SGHTA, CDR2 FQGNSA. The CDR3 length is 16 residues. CDR3 sequence: CASSPHGRGVNRELFF. The CDR3 region has the DNA TGTGCCAGCAGCCCCCATGGGAGGGGAGTAAACCGGGAGCTGTTTTTT.

The rearrangement joins TRBV15 to TRBJ1-1, with D possibly TRBD1 on 6 matching bases. Germline V gives CDR1 LNHNV, CDR2 YYDKDF (reference sequence). The CDR3 has 14 residues. The ends were cut back, 0 bases at V and 1 base at J, with 6 bases in the middle. The CDR3 coding sequence is TGTGCCACCAGCAGAGAGGGACAGAACACTGAAGCTTTCTTT. The encoded protein is CATSREGQNTEAFF.

This chain links TRBV30 with TRBJ2-6; D uncertain. Per germline, CDR1 GTSNPN and CDR2 SVGIG (reference sequence). The V gene lost 6 bases and the J gene lost 0 bases, with 9 bases spanning the gap. The length of the CDR3 is 14 residues. CDR3 bases: TGTGCCTGCGGACGGTCCTCTGGGGCCAACGTCCTGACTTTC. Translating gives CACGRSSGANVLTF. Drawing the rest from reference TRBV30 and TRBJ2-6, the complete variable domain is SQTIHQWPATLVQPVGSPLSLECTVEGTSNPNLYWYRQAAGRGLQLLFYSVGIGQISSEVPQNLSASRPQDRQFILSSKKLLLSDSGFYLCACGRSSGANVLTFGAGSRLTVL.

The chain carries TRBV30 and TRBJ1-4; 8 bases map to TRBD1. After removal of 3 bases from V and 5 bases from J, the junction contained 8 bases not matched to a gene. Germline CDR1 reads GTSNPN; CDR2 reads SVGIG (reference sequence). The length of the CDR3 is 15 residues. The CDR3, as DNA: TGTGCCTGGAGCCGACAGACAGGGGTAAATGAAAAACTGTTTTTT. Translated, it gives CAWSRQTGVNEKLFF.

The chain combines TRBV6-5 with TRBJ2-3; D not resolved. Trimming took off 8 bases at V and 0 bases at J, with 9 bases between the two ends. This CDR3 contains 13 residues. Per germline, CDR1 MNHEY and CDR2 SVGAGI. CDR3 coding DNA: TGTGCCAGCGCTAAGAGGAGCACAGATACGCAGTATTTT. Encoded protein: CASAKRSTDTQYF.

V is TRBV11-3 and J is TRBJ2-7, with D maybe TRBD2 (5 bases). The CDR3 has 17 amino acids. Germline CDR1 reads SGHNT; CDR2 reads YENEEA. V gave up 7 bases and J gave up 7 bases, with 29 bases separating them. CDR3 residues: CASNSRRRPFPRREQYV. Here the CDR3 DNA reads TGTGCCAGCAACTCTAGACGGAGGCCGTTCCCTAGGCGGGAGCAGTACGTC.

This clone came up a few times. The CDR3, as DNA: TGTGCCAGCAGTTTATCTAGTGCCACGGGGACCCAGTACTTC. Its protein product is CASSLSSATGTQYF. The chain uses TRBV28 and TRBJ2-5; D remains ambiguous. Germline lookup yields CDR1 MDHEN and CDR2 SYDVKM. Between the trimmed V and J ends, which lost 1 base and 7 bases, there was a span of 13 bases. CDR3 length: 14 amino acids.

This clone has only a few counts. V gene TRBV19 combines with J gene TRBJ2-3, with 8 bases matching TRBD1. CDR1 and CDR2 (germline): LNHDA, SQIVND (reference sequence). The V gene end was trimmed by 7 bases and the J gene end by 1 base; junction bases not matched to a gene: 1. The CDR3 is made up of 13 amino acids. The DNA for the CDR3 is TGTGCCAGTAAGGGACAGGGCACAGATACGCAGTATTTT. Translated: CASKGQGTDTQYF.

The chain recombines TRBV5-5 with TRBJ2-2, with D possibly TRBD1 on 6 matching bases. Deletions cut 2 bases from V and 5 bases from J, with 13 bases between. From germline, CDR1 is SGHKS and CDR2 YYEKEE (reference sequence). The CDR3 is made up of 15 amino acids. The DNA of the CDR3 is TGTGCCAGCAGCTTTACTTGGACAGTTACCGGGGAGCTGTTTTTT. Amino acids: CASSFTWTVTGELFF.

CDR3 sequence: CASSGTSGGAKYNEQFF. DNA for the CDR3: TGTGCCAGCAGCGGCACTAGCGGGGGGGCCAAATACAATGAGCAGTTCTTC. This chain joins TRBV9 and TRBJ2-1, with 13 bases lining up with TRBD2. Germline CDR1 and CDR2: SGDLS and YYNGEE. This CDR3 is 17 amino acids long. Losses at the gene ends were 3 bases for V and 4 bases for J; bases not matched to a gene: 7.

V gene TRBV6-6 combines with J gene TRBJ1-5, with 7 nucleotides matching TRBD1. Germline V gives CDR1 MNHNY, CDR2 SVGAGI (reference sequence). This CDR3 has 16 residues. J was trimmed by 9 bases and V by 5 bases; bases with no gene match: 16. In nucleotides, the CDR3 is TGTGCCAGCAGTACTTCACAGGGGCCCTTCCAAGGGCCCCAGCATTTT. It translates to CASSTSQGPFQGPQHF.

The V gene is TRBV5-1, the J gene TRBJ2-7, with D uncertain. V lost 4 bases to trimming and J lost 3 bases, with 14 bases between them. The CDR3 runs to 14 residues. CDR1 SGHRS and CDR2 YFSETQ come from the germline V gene. CDR3 nucleotides: TGCGCCAGCAGCGTAGCACCGGGTTACTACGAGCAGTACGTC. It is translated as CASSVAPGYYEQYV.